This entry lists 22 T cell receptor beta chains sequenced from one sample in a study of shared clonotypes between healthy human individuals. TCRdb's copy holds only in-frame clones and misses some; the assay was immunoSEQ multiplex PCR. Of fewer than 1.4 million clones in the sample, about four fifths are singletons; the top ten hold around 0.61%. The sample taken for sequencing was memory CD4+ T cells from PBMCs. Noted subset: CD45RA-negative fraction. Receptors originate from a young man in good health. Some clones in this sample may be carry-over from other donors' samples.

CDR3 sequence: CASSLYMDTEAFF. The CDR3 bases are TGCGCCAGCAGCTTGTACATGGACACTGAAGCTTTCTTT. The chain carries TRBV5-1 and TRBJ1-1, with D uncertain. V shed 1 base and J shed 3 bases, with 7 bases lying between them. Germline V gene data show CDR1 as SGHRS and CDR2 as YFSETQ. This CDR3 is built from 13 residues.

Turning to this clone: The likely explanation is a read error, given a far larger clone one base away. V usage is TRBV30 and J usage is TRBJ1-1, with no clear D. The CDR3 contains 14 residues. CDR1 is GTSNPN and CDR2 is SVGIG in the germline V gene (reference sequence). V dropped 0 bases and J dropped 0 bases, with 8 bases sitting between them. The CDR3 is CAWSVRGMNTEAFF. CDR3 coding DNA: TGTGCCTGGAGTGTGAGAGGGATGAACACTGAAGCTTTCTTT.

The CDR3 loop is CASSLGQGYPGELFF. CDR3 bases: TGTGCCAGCAGTTTGGGGCAGGGGTATCCCGGGGAGCTGTTTTTT. The chain joins TRBV28 to TRBJ2-2; maybe TRBD1 (6 bases). Germline lookup yields CDR1 MDHEN and CDR2 SYDVKM. CDR3 size: 15 residues. V lost 3 bases, J lost 6 bases, and 14 bases lay in between.

This chain joins TRBV4-2 and TRBJ2-1, with 11 nucleotides matching TRBD2. With V trimmed by 4 bases and J by 4 bases, 6 bases remained unmatched. CDR1 LGHNA and CDR2 YNFKEQ come from the germline V gene. The CDR3 length is 16 residues. CDR3 coding DNA: TGTGCCAGCAGCCCGGAACTAGCGGGAGTATACAATGAGCAGTTCTTC. This gives the protein CASSPELAGVYNEQFF.

The chain has TRBV7-9 and TRBJ1-2, with 10 nucleotides matching TRBD1. In germline, CDR1 is SEHNR, CDR2 FQNEAQ (reference sequence). The CDR3 spans 15 residues. V was clipped by 3 bases and J by 4 bases; unmatched bases: 5. CDR3 nucleotide sequence: TGTGCCAGCAGCTTGGGACAGGGGACTTCCTATGGCTACACCTTC. This gives the protein CASSLGQGTSYGYTF.

J is TRBJ2-2 and V is TRBV11-2, with 8 nucleotides matching TRBD1. The germline CDR1 and CDR2 sequences are SGHAT and FQNNGV. Germline trimming cut 1 base from V and 13 bases from J; bases unmatched to any gene: 14. This CDR3 comprises 16 residues. The CDR3 coding sequence is TGTGCCAGCAGCTTAGGTCCCCTAGCAGGACAGGGCGGGCTGTTTTTT. Its protein product is CASSLGPLAGQGGLFF. The full variable domain, rest sourced from reference TRBV11-2 and TRBJ2-2, is EAGVAQSPRYKIIEKRQSVAFWCNPISGHATLYWYQQILGQGPKLLIQFQNNGVVDDSQLPKDRFSAERLKGVDSTLKIQPAKLEDSAVYLCASSLGPLAGQGGLFFGEGSRLTVL.

The rearrangement links TRBV19 to TRBJ1-2; TRBD1 agrees at 8 bases. The CDR3 contains 13 residues. The germline V gene encodes CDR1 LNHDA and CDR2 SQIVND (reference sequence). With V trimmed by 5 bases and J by 4 bases, 3 bases remained unmatched. The CDR3 region is CASSPDRAYGYTF. The CDR3, as DNA: TGTGCCAGTAGTCCGGACAGGGCCTATGGCTACACCTTC.

CDR3 DNA: TGTGCCAGCAGTTACGGCAGGACTGAGCAGTTCTTC. Amino acids: CASSYGRTEQFF. The rearrangement links TRBV6-6 to TRBJ2-1; no clear D gene. With 2 bases removed from V and 9 bases from J, the gap between germline ends came to 8 bases. There are 12 residues in the CDR3. In germline, CDR1 is MNHNY, CDR2 SVGAGI (reference sequence).

This clone was seen a single time. V gene TRBV7-8 combines with J gene TRBJ2-1, with 12 bases matching TRBD2. Germline V gives CDR1 SGHVS, CDR2 FQNEAQ. V was clipped by 5 bases and J by 3 bases; unmatched bases: 11. This CDR3 has 18 amino acids. The CDR3 bases are TGTGCCAGCAGCACCCGGACCCGACTAGCGGGAGACTACAATGAGCAGTTCTTC. This translates into CASSTRTRLAGDYNEQFF.

The rearrangement joins TRBV5-6 to TRBJ1-3; a possible D gene is TRBD1 (5 bases). Deletions cut 2 bases from V and 4 bases from J, with 16 bases between. The germline gives CDR1 SGHDT, CDR2 YYEEEE. The CDR3 length is 16 residues. The CDR3 sequence is CASSFFQGLRGNTIYF. The CDR3 DNA reads as TGTGCCAGCAGCTTTTTTCAGGGTTTGCGCGGAAACACCATATATTTT.

The chain carries TRBV20-1 and TRBJ2-5, with D perhaps TRBD2 (6 bases). The J call could be wrong; TRBJ2-7 is a better fit for the DNA end. The CDR3 covers 11 residues. Germline loops: CDR1 DFQATT, CDR2 SNEGSKA (reference sequence). The CDR3 DNA is TGCAGTGAGAGTAGCGGCTACGAGCAGTACTTC. Translation gives CSESSGYEQYF.

About this clone: A much larger clone is a single base away; this may be a read error. Within the sample, other DNA sequences also encode this same CDR3. The chain couples TRBV30 to TRBJ1-1, with D perhaps matching TRBD1 (6 bases). This CDR3 has 12 residues. CDR1 and CDR2 from the germline V gene are GTSNPN and SVGIG (reference sequence). Written as DNA, the CDR3 is TGTGCCTGGGGCGGGGGGCGGTCTGAGGCTTTCTTT. This encodes CAWGGGRSEAFF.

This chain uses TRBV28 with TRBJ2-7, with TRBD2 matching 8 bases. Germline lookup yields CDR1 MDHEN and CDR2 SYDVKM. The CDR3 loop spans 14 amino acids. V dropped 3 bases and J dropped 6; count of bases not matched to a gene: 7. CDR3: CASSFLSGSGEQYF. The CDR3 nucleotides are TGTGCCAGCAGTTTTTTAAGCGGGAGCGGCGAGCAGTACTTC.

This chain uses TRBV29-1 with TRBJ2-7, with D possibly matching TRBD2 (6 bases). Trimming took off 6 bases at V and 0 bases at J, with 12 bases between the two ends. Germline V gene sequence: CDR1 SQVTM, CDR2 ANQGSEA. There are 13 residues in the CDR3. The CDR3 is CSVRDLLSYEQYF. Written as DNA, the CDR3 is TGCAGCGTACGGGACTTACTCTCCTACGAGCAGTACTTC.

A word on this clone: A single base separates this from a much larger clone, so it may be a read error. Additional DNA sequences in this sample encode the identical CDR3. The V and J genes are TRBV6-5 and TRBJ1-1, with D uncertain. The CDR3 sequence is 13 residues long. The germline gives CDR1 MNHEY, CDR2 SVGAGI. The V gene lost 6 bases and the J gene lost 1 base, with 9 bases spanning the gap. The CDR3 loop reads CASSRQENTEAFF. In DNA, the CDR3 is TGTGCCAGCAGCCGCCAAGAGAACACTGAAGCTTTCTTT.

Comment on this clone: This CDR3 is also generated by other DNA sequences in the sample. The chain links TRBV6-5 to TRBJ2-2, with 7 bases lining up with TRBD1. The CDR3 has 14 residues. V dropped 5 bases and J dropped 1; count of bases not matched to a gene: 1. The V gene's germline CDR1 is MNHEY and CDR2 SVGAGI. The CDR3 nucleotides read TGTGCCAGCAGTCGACAGGGGAACACCGGGGAGCTGTTTTTT. Translation gives CASSRQGNTGELFF.

This clone was detected only a few times. A much larger clone differs from this one at a single base, so this may be a read error. The sample holds other DNA sequences that translate to the same CDR3. The J gene is TRBJ2-7, the V gene TRBV4-1; 9 bases map to TRBD1. The trim removed 2 bases at V and 5 bases at J, leaving 1 base unmatched. The length of the CDR3 is 13 residues. Germline CDR1 MGHRA, CDR2 YSYEKL. The CDR3 sequence: CASSQRTGDEQYF. DNA of the CDR3: TGCGCCAGCAGCCAAAGGACAGGGGACGAGCAGTACTTC.

In this sample, this clone turned up a few times. In DNA, the CDR3 is TGCGCCAGCAGTCCCGACAGGGGCGAGCAGTACTTC. Translating gives CASSPDRGEQYF. The V and J genes are TRBV10-1 and TRBJ2-7, with TRBD1 identical over 8 bases. CDR3 length: 12 residues. Germline trimming cut 5 bases from V and 6 bases from J; bases unmatched to any gene: 3. The germline V gene encodes CDR1 WNHNN and CDR2 SYGVQD (reference sequence).

At least ten counts were recorded for this clone. The chain carries TRBV14 and TRBJ2-5, with 8 bases identical to TRBD1. The trim removed 7 bases at V and 5 bases at J, leaving 12 bases unmatched. Germline CDR1 reads SGHDN; CDR2 reads FVKESK. This CDR3 is built from 15 residues. CDR3 sequence reads: CASTTGAGGFETQYF. The CDR3 nucleotides read TGTGCCAGCACCACAGGGGCAGGGGGCTTCGAGACCCAGTACTTC.

This chain links TRBV29-1 with TRBJ2-1, with a weak D call TRBD2 (6 bases). Germline CDR1 reads SQVTM; CDR2 reads ANQGSEA. V was pared by 4 bases and J by 4 bases, with 17 bases between. The CDR3 contains 15 residues. CDR3 in amino acids: CSVVGRESRYNEQFF. Here the CDR3 DNA reads TGCAGCGTTGTGGGTCGGGAGTCCCGATACAATGAGCAGTTCTTC.

This clone was seen a handful of times. For the CDR3, the DNA is TGTGCCAGTAGTATGCCCCGGAGGGGTGATAATGAAAAACTGTTTTTT. It yields the protein CASSMPRRGDNEKLFF. This chain joins TRBV19 and TRBJ1-4; tentatively, D is TRBD1 (5 bases). V lost 3 bases to trimming and J lost 4 bases, with 15 bases between them. Germline CDR1 and CDR2: LNHDA and SQIVND (reference sequence). This CDR3 comprises 16 residues.

The chain links TRBV6-5 to TRBJ1-2; D not certain. From germline, CDR1 is MNHEY and CDR2 SVGAGI. The CDR3 loop spans 14 amino acids. Between the trimmed V and J ends, which lost 2 bases and 8 bases, there was a span of 15 bases. CDR3 coding DNA: TGTGCCAGCAGTTACCTACTGGGCCCATCCGGCTACACCTTC. Residues: CASSYLLGPSGYTF.